This T cell receptor beta chain was sequenced in a study of cytomegalovirus exposure and HLA in healthy donors. Points from the study as a whole: Analysis was carried out at a later point, and it linked a missense DCLRE1C variant to TCR beta V- and J-gene trimming. High sensitivity and specificity were reportedly achieved when the classifier diagnosed cytomegalovirus status. Immune exposure was documented only through CMV serostatus.

The CDR3 contains 15 residues. Trimming left V 4 bases short and J 1 base short, with 13 bases between. Germline loops: CDR1 MNHEY, CDR2 SVGAGI. The PCR ran on 60 Vbeta and 13 Jbeta primers. Sequencing used immunoSEQ multiplex PCR; TCRdb keeps in-frame clones, though not all of them. This sample yields approximately 110,000 clones, of which around 77% are seen a single time; about 5.4% belongs to the top ten. To note about this clone: Its antigen remains unidentified.

Everyone who donated was a healthy bone marrow donor. What was sequenced was PBMCs. The source is a woman in her thirties in good health and CMV-seropositive. This rearrangement joins TRBV6-5 to TRBJ1-1; D is undetermined. In nucleotides, the CDR3 is TGTGCCAGCAGTTGGGAGGAGGGATGGAACACTGAAGCTTTCTTT. It is translated as CASSWEEGWNTEAFF.